Below are 19 T cell receptor beta chains sequenced from a single sample in a study of shared clonotypes between healthy human individuals. Profiling relied on immunoSEQ multiplex PCR, and the TCRdb table lists in-frame clones only, not all of them. The data contain some 490,000 clones, more than 75% of them singletons. The sample was PBMCs. The source is a woman between 40 and 55 years old in good health. Some clones in this sample may be carry-over from other donors' samples.

This chain links TRBV6-5 with TRBJ1-4, with TRBD1 identical over 7 bases. CDR1 MNHEY and CDR2 SVGAGI come from the germline V gene. This CDR3 region has 16 residues. With V trimmed by 2 bases and J by 2 bases, 5 bases remained unmatched. The CDR3 sequence is CASSYETGTTNEKLFF. The CDR3 DNA sequence: TGTGCCAGCAGTTACGAGACAGGGACGACTAATGAAAAACTGTTTTTT.

This chain joins TRBV7-6 and TRBJ2-5; no firm D call. Germline V gene lookup returns CDR1 SGHVS and CDR2 FNYEAQ. This CDR3 has 12 residues. Trimming cost V 1 base and J 7 bases, with 7 bases left between them. CDR3 residues: CASSLESGTQYF. The CDR3 DNA reads TGTGCCAGCAGCTTAGAATCGGGGACCCAGTACTTC.

This sequence joins TRBV18 and TRBJ1-1; D is undetermined. The CDR3 contains 15 residues. V was pared by 8 bases and J by 1 base, with 17 bases between. From germline, CDR1 is KGHSH and CDR2 LQKENI. The CDR3 sequence: CASHTTAKQNTEAFF. CDR3 bases: TGTGCCAGCCACACCACGGCCAAACAGAACACTGAAGCTTTCTTT.

The chain is built from TRBV6-5 and TRBJ1-2; no clear D gene. The germline V gene has CDR1 MNHEY and CDR2 SVGAGI. The V and J ends lost 6 bases and 2 bases respectively, with 13 bases between them. The CDR3 is 14 amino acids. CDR3 region: CASSPSSVNYGYTF. Written as DNA, the CDR3 is TGTGCCAGCAGCCCGTCGTCCGTAAACTATGGCTACACCTTC.

V and J are TRBV4-1 and TRBJ2-7, with 7 bases fitting TRBD1. Germline V gene sequence: CDR1 MGHRA, CDR2 YSYEKL. The junction had 4 bases not matched to a gene; V was cut back by 4 bases and J by 1 base. The CDR3 is made up of 14 amino acids. The CDR3 region is CASSPRQGSYEQYF. CDR3 DNA: TGCGCCAGCAGCCCTAGACAGGGTTCCTACGAGCAGTACTTC.

The genes are TRBV7-9 and TRBJ1-6; D unresolved. Trimming took off 1 base at V and 7 bases at J, with 5 bases between the two ends. This CDR3 region has 13 residues. Germline V CDR1 and CDR2: SEHNR, FQNEAQ (reference sequence). CDR3 region: CASSLGRNSPLHF. The CDR3 DNA reads TGTGCCAGCAGCTTAGGACGCAATTCACCCCTCCACTTT.

The chain couples TRBV19 to TRBJ2-3, with 11 bases that match TRBD2. The CDR3 is 17 residues long. Germline CDR1 and CDR2: LNHDA and SQIVND (reference sequence). J gave up 0 bases and V 4 bases, and 6 bases lay outside the gene matches. CDR3 sequence (DNA): TGTGCCAGTAGTAATTTCGGGACTAGCGGTAGCACAGATACGCAGTATTTT. Translating it yields CASSNFGTSGSTDTQYF.

V usage is TRBV27 and J usage is TRBJ2-3; the D gene is possibly TRBD1 (5 bases). V was pared by 0 bases and J by 6 bases, with 13 bases between. CDR3 size: 15 residues. CDR1 is MNHEY and CDR2 is SMNVEV in the germline V gene (reference sequence). CDR3 sequence reads: CASSLSSLSGDTQYF. In DNA, the CDR3 is TGTGCCAGCAGTTTATCGAGTCTATCAGGGGATACGCAGTATTTT.

This CDR3 reads CASSLSGTQTQFF. CDR3 nucleotide sequence: TGTGCCAGCAGCTTGTCCGGGACCCAGACCCAGTTCTTC. The J gene is TRBJ2-1, the V gene TRBV5-6; D may correspond to TRBD1 or TRBD2 (5 bases each). Per the germline V gene, CDR1 is SGHDT and CDR2 is YYEEEE. V was clipped by 1 base and J by 13 bases, with 15 bases between them. This CDR3 is built from 13 residues.

This chain connects TRBV5-1 to TRBJ2-7; 9 bases line up with TRBD2. Germline CDR1 is SGHRS and CDR2 is YFSETQ. With 3 bases clipped from V and 0 bases from J, the junction kept 4 bases outside the gene matches. The CDR3 length is 15 residues. The CDR3, as DNA: TGCGCCAGCAGCTATGTTAGCGGGAGCTCCTACGAGCAGTACTTC. This translates into CASSYVSGSSYEQYF.

About this clone: Other DNA sequences from this sample encode an identical CDR3 as well. The chain carries TRBV5-1 and TRBJ2-7; D gene ambiguous. The CDR3 sequence is 14 residues long. Germline V gene data show CDR1 as SGHRS and CDR2 as YFSETQ. V lost 0 bases and J 0 bases, leaving 7 bases between the germline ends. The CDR3 protein is CASSLGGSSYEQYF. Here the CDR3 DNA reads TGCGCCAGCAGCTTGGGTGGAAGCTCCTACGAGCAGTACTTC. Together with reference TRBV5-1 and TRBJ2-7, the CDR3 gives the full variable domain: KAGVTQTPRYLIKTRGQQVTLSCSPISGHRSVSWYQQTPGQGLQFLFEYFSETQRNKGNFPGRFSGRQFSNSRSEMNVSTLELGDSALYLCASSLGGSSYEQYFGPGTRLTVT.

This chain joins TRBV27 and TRBJ2-1; 14 positions match TRBD2. The CDR3 is 15 residues long. Germline V gene lookup returns CDR1 MNHEY and CDR2 SMNVEV (reference sequence). V was pared by 3 bases and J by 9 bases, with 4 bases of the junction left unmatched. The CDR3: CASSLGTSGSSEQFF. CDR3 DNA sequence: TGTGCCAGCAGTTTGGGGACTAGCGGGAGTTCTGAGCAGTTCTTC.

V is TRBV11-2 and J is TRBJ2-2; D is ambiguous. The CDR3 runs 14 residues. CDR1 and CDR2 (germline): SGHAT, FQNNGV. With 7 bases removed from V and 6 bases from J, the gap between germline ends came to 15 bases. The CDR3 region is CASTPEALAGELFF. Written as DNA, the CDR3 is TGTGCCAGCACCCCTGAGGCTCTCGCCGGGGAGCTGTTTTTT.

The chain employs TRBV7-9 and TRBJ1-1; tentatively, D is TRBD1 (6 bases). The V end lost 5 bases, the J end lost 1 base, and 11 bases lay between the germline ends. The CDR3 length is 14 residues. Germline lookup yields CDR1 SEHNR and CDR2 FQNEAQ (reference sequence). CDR3 DNA sequence: TGTGCCAGCAGCCGGGGGGGCGCGAACACTGAAGCTTTCTTT. Its protein is CASSRGGANTEAFF.

The V and J genes are TRBV29-1 and TRBJ1-4; 9 bases match TRBD1. Per germline, CDR1 SQVTM and CDR2 ANQGSEA. The trim removed 7 bases at V and 8 bases at J, leaving 5 bases unmatched. This CDR3 is built from 12 residues. The CDR3 loop is CSAGDREEKLFF. The CDR3 nucleotides are TGCAGCGCCGGGGACAGGGAAGAAAAACTGTTTTTT.

Comment on this clone: This specimen includes other DNA sequences encoding the same CDR3. This chain links TRBV18 with TRBJ2-7, with no clear D. The length of the CDR3 is 12 residues. V lost 1 base, J lost 4 bases, and 5 bases lay in between. Germline CDR1 KGHSH, CDR2 LQKENI. CDR3 DNA sequence: TGTGCCAGCTCACCACTCGGGTACGAGCAGTACTTC. Amino acid sequence: CASSPLGYEQYF.

This clone has a handful of counts. The chain employs TRBV5-6 and TRBJ2-5; 7 bases match TRBD1. The CDR3 consists of 13 residues. Germline assignment: CDR1 SGHDT and CDR2 YYEEEE. Unmatched junction bases numbered 3, after V lost 4 bases and J lost 3 bases. CDR3 DNA sequence: TGTGCCAGCAGCCCGACAGGGAAAGAGACCCAGTACTTC. Translated, it gives CASSPTGKETQYF.

As for this clone: A read error likely explains this, since a far larger clone differs by one base. Other DNA sequences in the sample encode the same CDR3. This chain uses TRBV7-9 with TRBJ2-7; D possibly uses TRBD1 or TRBD2 (5 bases each). Germline values: CDR1 SEHNR, CDR2 FQNEAQ (reference sequence). The CDR3 has 15 amino acids. The CDR3 region is CASSLVRAGTYEQYF. The CDR3 bases are TGCGCCAGCAGCTTAGTTCGGGCAGGGACGTACGAGCAGTACTTC.

The chain employs TRBV11-2 and TRBJ2-7; D not certain. This CDR3 is 14 amino acids long. The germline V gene encodes CDR1 SGHAT and CDR2 FQNNGV. V was shortened by 1 base and J by 3 bases, with 10 bases between the two germline ends. The CDR3 bases are TGTGCCAGCAGCTTAGGGGTAGGGATCTACGAGCAGTACTTC. It codes for CASSLGVGIYEQYF.